This record looks at one T cell receptor (beta chain) sequence and its context. What it recognizes is unknown. The CDR3 sequence is 16 residues long. J gave up 5 bases and V 1 base, and 7 bases lay outside the gene matches. Per the germline V gene, CDR1 is LNHNV and CDR2 is YYDKDF (reference sequence). Corrective cardiac operations yielded the resected thymus tissue. Corrective surgery for congenital heart defects was being performed on the healthy Finnish infants who served as donors. Libraries were prepared by immunoSEQ multiplex PCR; TCRdb keeps only in-frame clonotypes and omits some of them. The sample records roughly 120,000 clones, 90% to 95% being singletons. The data are from a study of human thymus T cells. Study results and caveats: Repertoires sampled from thymus and blood appeared biased in V and J gene usage. Related research has reported that thymic repertoires overlap highly among unrelated individuals.

The chain couples TRBV15 to TRBJ1-1, with 10 bases aligning to TRBD1. The sequence was collected from a boy under two years old with a congenital heart defect but otherwise immunologically healthy. Sequences were obtained from thymus tissue. CDR3 amino acids: CATSRAGTGEGTEAFF. The CDR3 bases are TGTGCCACCAGCAGAGCTGGGACAGGGGAGGGAACTGAAGCTTTCTTT.